Detailed here is one TCR beta chain. What it binds is not known. This sample was included in a study of cytomegalovirus exposure and HLA in healthy donors. The wider study: The use of the same platform for the 110 or so validation repertoires and the roughly 700 first-cohort repertoires was reported by a later analysis.

Study findings and constraints: There were approximately 150 TCR beta chains listed as cytomegalovirus-associated. Both high specificity and high sensitivity reportedly marked the classifier's diagnosis of cytomegalovirus status. As confirmed in vitro, a few CMV-associated chains were specific for CMV antigens.

Clones were sequenced by immunoSEQ multiplex PCR, and TCRdb holds only the in-frame ones, with some missing. The table includes 300,000 to 350,000 clones, around 90% detected once. There are 15 residues in the CDR3. Trimming took 3 bases from V and 3 from J; bases not matched to a gene: 9. Per germline, CDR1 SGHNT and CDR2 YYREEE (reference sequence). The sample was PBMCs. This TCR derives from a man aged 25-45 years in good health and CMV-seronegative. The chain joins TRBV5-4 to TRBJ2-7; 7 bases are shared with TRBD1. CDR3 nucleotide sequence: TGTGCCAGCAGCTCCCCCGGGACAGAACGCTACGAGCAGTACTTC. This codes for CASSSPGTERYEQYF. The entire variable domain, with the rest obtained from reference TRBV5-4 and TRBJ2-7, is as follows: ETGVTQSPTHLIKTRGQQVTLRCSSQSGHNTVSWYQQALGQGPQFIFQYYREEENGRGNFPPRFSGLQFPNYSSELNVNALELDDSALYLCASSSPGTERYEQYFGPGTRLTVT.